The 23 T cell receptor beta chains reported below all come from one sample, sequenced in a study of cytomegalovirus exposure and HLA in healthy donors. Repertoires were generated with immunoSEQ multiplex PCR, while TCRdb's copy carries only in-frame clones and drops some. The table shows 100,000 to 150,000 clones, with about 91% occurring only once. What was sequenced was PBMCs. These receptors were taken from a woman aged 18-29 years in good health and CMV-seronegative.

This rearrangement joins TRBV19 to TRBJ2-5, with 8 bases aligning to TRBD2. V trimming: 4 bases; J trimming: 1 base; junction bases outside the gene matches: 5. CDR3 size: 15 residues. Germline values: CDR1 LNHDA, CDR2 SQIVND (reference sequence). The CDR3 sequence: CASSKGTSGQETQYF. In DNA form, the CDR3 reads TGTGCCAGTAGTAAGGGAACTAGCGGCCAAGAGACCCAGTACTTC.

The V call is TRBV7-2, the J call TRBJ2-1; tentative D call: TRBD1 (5 bases). The germline V gene encodes CDR1 SGHTA and CDR2 FQGNSA. The CDR3 has 15 amino acids. V was shortened by 5 bases and J by 3 bases, with 14 bases between the two germline ends. CDR3 loop: CASSGALLGYNEQFF. The CDR3 coding sequence is TGTGCCAGCAGCGGGGCACTTCTGGGCTACAATGAGCAGTTCTTC.

This chain connects TRBV6-5 to TRBJ1-3; D may be TRBD1 (5 bases). V dropped 5 bases and J dropped 4 bases, with 15 bases sitting between them. The CDR3 runs 15 residues. Germline values: CDR1 MNHEY, CDR2 SVGAGI. CDR3 loop: CASSLSRAEGNTIYF. The CDR3 DNA is TGTGCCAGCAGTCTATCCAGGGCAGAAGGAAACACCATATATTTT.

This clone was observed a handful of times. The CDR3 coding sequence is TGTGCCAGCGACAGGGGAGGCTACACCTTC. Encoded protein: CASDRGGYTF. The rearrangement uses TRBV25-1 and TRBJ1-2; 8 nucleotides line up with TRBD1. In germline, CDR1 is MGHDK, CDR2 SYGVNS. V lost 8 bases, J lost 8 bases, and 1 base stayed unmatched. This CDR3 contains 10 residues.

V usage is TRBV7-9 and J usage is TRBJ2-1, with a tentative D call TRBD2 (5 bases). Trimming took 3 bases from V and 3 from J, leaving 15 bases between them. CDR3 length: 16 residues. Germline V lookup: CDR1 SEHNR, CDR2 FQNEAQ (reference sequence). CDR3 region: CASSFWRRGDYNEQFF. DNA of the CDR3: TGTGCCAGCAGCTTCTGGCGCCGGGGTGACTACAATGAGCAGTTCTTC.

This clone appeared a single time. The chain combines TRBV30 with TRBJ2-1; D might be TRBD2 (7 bases). The V end was cut by 8 bases, the J end by 10 bases, with 18 bases between. This CDR3 region has 12 residues. Germline V lookup: CDR1 GTSNPN, CDR2 SVGIG (reference sequence). CDR3 sequence reads: CAGGGPRVEQFF. The CDR3 nucleotides read TGTGCCGGGGGGGGGCCGCGAGTAGAGCAGTTCTTC.

The chain joins TRBV5-5 to TRBJ1-4; D possibly corresponds to TRBD1 (5 bases). The CDR3 runs to 12 residues. Germline CDR1 reads SGHKS; CDR2 reads YYEKEE (reference sequence). V lost 7 bases and J 8 bases, leaving 12 bases between the germline ends. In nucleotides, the CDR3 is TGTGCCAGCGGGGCGGTCGGGGAAAAACTGTTTTTT. This encodes CASGAVGEKLFF.

CDR3 in DNA: TGTGCCAGCAGTTCACCGGGACAGGACTGGGATGGCTACACCTTC. Translated: CASSSPGQDWDGYTF. The V gene is TRBV6-5, the J gene TRBJ1-2; 8 bases fit TRBD1. V shed 4 bases and J 6 bases; nucleotides not matched to a gene: 10. Germline V gene sequence: CDR1 MNHEY, CDR2 SVGAGI. This CDR3 spans 15 amino acids.

The chain links TRBV18 to TRBJ1-1, with D tentatively TRBD1 (5 bases). The CDR3 runs 13 residues. The V gene's germline CDR1 is KGHSH and CDR2 LQKENI. V was clipped by 4 bases and J by 5 bases, with 11 bases between them. CDR3 bases: TGTGCCAGCTCACGGGCAGGGCGGACTGAAGCTTTCTTT. This translates into CASSRAGRTEAFF.

The sample holds one count of this clone. The chain joins TRBV6-1 to TRBJ2-7; 7 positions agree with TRBD1. Germline CDR1 is MNHNS and CDR2 is SASEGT. The CDR3 spans 15 residues. The trim removed 2 bases at V and 3 bases at J, leaving 7 bases unmatched. As DNA, the CDR3 is TGTGCCAGCAGTGAAAGGCGACAGGGAGACTACGAGCAGTACGTC. Translating it yields CASSERRQGDYEQYV.

The genes are TRBV19 and TRBJ2-7; 7 positions match TRBD1. CDR1 LNHDA and CDR2 SQIVND come from the germline V gene (reference sequence). The CDR3 runs to 8 residues. As DNA, the CDR3 is TGTGCCAGCGTGGGACAGAGAGTC. Its translation is CASVGQRV.

This clone is a singleton in its sample. The gene calls are TRBV9 and TRBJ2-7; 7 bases align to TRBD2. The CDR3 has 14 residues. Germline trimming cut 0 bases from V and 3 bases from J; bases unmatched to any gene: 3. The germline V gene encodes CDR1 SGDLS and CDR2 YYNGEE. The CDR3 is CASSVGEGYYEQYF. CDR3 sequence (DNA): TGTGCCAGCAGCGTAGGGGAGGGGTACTACGAGCAGTACTTC.

This clone has a handful of counts. J is TRBJ2-1 and V is TRBV5-1; D is undetermined. The CDR3 is 13 residues long. Germline loops: CDR1 SGHRS, CDR2 YFSETQ. Between the trimmed V and J ends, which lost 0 bases and 3 bases, there was a span of 4 bases. The CDR3 DNA sequence: TGCGCCAGCAGCTTGGACTACTACAATGAGCAGTTCTTC. This sequence encodes CASSLDYYNEQFF.

The genes are TRBV27 and TRBJ2-1, with TRBD2 matching 7 bases. This CDR3 comprises 17 residues. The V gene's germline CDR1 is MNHEY and CDR2 SMNVEV (reference sequence). Losses at the gene ends were 3 bases for V and 9 bases for J; bases not matched to a gene: 17. For the CDR3, the DNA is TGTGCCAGCAGTTTGTCAGGACTAGTGTTACCCTGGGGTGAGCAGTTCTTC. Translating it yields CASSLSGLVLPWGEQFF.

The genes are TRBV30 and TRBJ1-1, with unresolved D. Per germline, CDR1 GTSNPN and CDR2 SVGIG (reference sequence). This CDR3 spans 14 amino acids. V lost 2 bases to trimming and J lost 6 bases, with 16 bases between them. The CDR3 DNA sequence: TGTGCCTGGAGTAGGAGTGAATCACTCCCTGAAGCTTTCTTT. It is translated as CAWSRSESLPEAFF.

This clone was picked up a small number of times. Written as DNA, the CDR3 is TGCGCCAGCAGTGACAGGGTCGACTATGGCTACACCTTC. It specifies CASSDRVDYGYTF. The chain has TRBV10-1 and TRBJ1-2; D might be TRBD1 (5 bases). Germline CDR1 WNHNN, CDR2 SYGVQD (reference sequence). V was cut by 3 bases and J by 3 bases, with 8 bases left in between. The CDR3 runs to 13 residues.

V usage is TRBV7-9 and J usage is TRBJ1-2; D uncertain. This CDR3 has 15 amino acids. The ends were cut back, 3 bases at V and 4 bases at J, with 15 bases in the middle. Per the germline V gene, CDR1 is SEHNR and CDR2 is FQNEAQ (reference sequence). This CDR3 reads CASSFMTELFYGYTF. DNA for the CDR3: TGTGCCAGCAGCTTTATGACGGAGTTATTCTATGGCTACACCTTC.

The gene calls are TRBV7-9 and TRBJ2-1, with D maybe TRBD2 (6 bases). From germline, CDR1 is SEHNR and CDR2 FQNEAQ (reference sequence). The V end lost 5 bases, the J end lost 7 bases, and 15 bases lay between the germline ends. The CDR3 consists of 14 residues. The CDR3 coding sequence is TGTGCCAGCAGCCCTGGCGGGACTGTGAATGAGCAGTTCTTC. This gives the protein CASSPGGTVNEQFF.

The V and J genes are TRBV7-2 and TRBJ1-4; D is undetermined. The germline V gene encodes CDR1 SGHTA and CDR2 FQGNSA. With 1 base removed from V and 8 bases from J, the gap between germline ends came to 14 bases. This CDR3 has 15 amino acids. CDR3 in amino acids: CASSLVSTQKEKLFF. The CDR3 nucleotides are TGTGCCAGCAGCTTAGTCTCCACCCAGAAGGAAAAACTGTTTTTT.

This clone was picked up one time. The gene calls are TRBV14 and TRBJ1-5; D remains unclear. The CDR3 totals 12 residues. The ends were cut back, 3 bases at V and 4 bases at J, with 4 bases in the middle. Germline lookup yields CDR1 SGHDN and CDR2 FVKESK. The CDR3 spells CASSHQNQPQHF. The CDR3 DNA reads TGTGCCAGCAGCCACCAGAATCAGCCCCAGCATTTT.

The genes are TRBV5-6 and TRBJ2-6; D unclear. Germline-derived CDR1 and CDR2 are SGHDT and YYEEEE. The CDR3 covers 14 residues. V shed 2 bases and J shed 1 base, with 4 bases lying between them. The CDR3 DNA sequence: TGTGCCAGCAGCTTCGGGTCTGGGGCCAACGTCCTGACTTTC. It specifies CASSFGSGANVLTF.

This chain joins TRBV5-5 and TRBJ1-1; D gene uncertain. Germline V gene lookup returns CDR1 SGHKS and CDR2 YYEKEE (reference sequence). Trimming removed 2 bases from V and 6 bases from J, with 11 bases in between. This CDR3 has 13 amino acids. The CDR3 reads CASSFISGAEAFF. The CDR3 coding sequence is TGTGCCAGCAGCTTTATTTCCGGAGCTGAAGCTTTCTTT.

The sample holds a few counts of this clone. The DNA for the CDR3 is TGTGCCAGCCGCAGGGGGGAAGTAGGCTACACCTTC. It encodes CASRRGEVGYTF. The chain employs TRBV6-5 and TRBJ1-2, with 7 bases identical to TRBD1. Germline trimming cut 8 bases from V and 8 bases from J; bases unmatched to any gene: 8. The germline gives CDR1 MNHEY, CDR2 SVGAGI. This CDR3 has 12 amino acids.